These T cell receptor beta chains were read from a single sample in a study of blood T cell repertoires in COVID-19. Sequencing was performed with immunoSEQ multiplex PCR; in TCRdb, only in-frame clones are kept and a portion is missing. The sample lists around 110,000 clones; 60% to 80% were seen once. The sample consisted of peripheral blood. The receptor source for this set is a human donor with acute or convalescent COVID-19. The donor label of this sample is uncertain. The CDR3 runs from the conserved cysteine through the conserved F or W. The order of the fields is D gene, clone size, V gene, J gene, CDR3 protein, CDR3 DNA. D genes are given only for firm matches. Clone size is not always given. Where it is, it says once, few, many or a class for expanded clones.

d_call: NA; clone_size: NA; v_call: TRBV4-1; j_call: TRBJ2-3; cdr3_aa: CASSQEGGASTDTQYF; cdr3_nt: TGCGCCAGCAGCCAAGAAGGCGGGGCAAGCACAGATACGCAGTATTTT
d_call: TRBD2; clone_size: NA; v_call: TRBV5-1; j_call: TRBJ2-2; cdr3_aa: CASSSGTSGSRYTGELFF; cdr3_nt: TGCGCCAGCAGCTCAGGGACTAGCGGGAGCCGCTACACCGGGGAGCTGTTTTTT
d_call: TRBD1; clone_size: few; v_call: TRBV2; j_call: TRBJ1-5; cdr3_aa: CASSASVGQSNQPQHF; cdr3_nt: TGTGCCAGCAGTGCCAGCGTGGGACAGTCGAATCAGCCCCAGCATTTT
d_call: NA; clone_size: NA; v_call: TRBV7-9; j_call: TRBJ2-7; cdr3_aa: CASSPLDRLEQYF; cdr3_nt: TGTGCCAGCAGTCCTCTAGACCGTTTGGAGCAGTACTTC
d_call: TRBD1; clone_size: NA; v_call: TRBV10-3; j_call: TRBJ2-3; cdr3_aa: CAIRRQGMADTQYF; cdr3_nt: TGTGCCATCAGAAGACAGGGGATGGCAGATACGCAGTATTTT
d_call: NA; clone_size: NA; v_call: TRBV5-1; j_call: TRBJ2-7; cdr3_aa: CASSPDSYYEQYF; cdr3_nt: TGCGCCAGCAGCCCGGACAGTTACTACGAGCAGTACTTC
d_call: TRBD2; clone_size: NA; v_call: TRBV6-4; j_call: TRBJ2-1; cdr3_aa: CASSVLAGGYNEQFF; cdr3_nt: TGTGCCAGCAGCGTACTAGCGGGGGGGTACAATGAGCAGTTCTTC
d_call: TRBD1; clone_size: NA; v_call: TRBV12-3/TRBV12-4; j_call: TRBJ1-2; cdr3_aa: CASSFTGDGYTF; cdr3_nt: TGTGCCAGCAGTTTCACAGGGGATGGCTACACCTTC
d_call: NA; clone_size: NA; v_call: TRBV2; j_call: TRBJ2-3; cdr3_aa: CASSEALLGGQPDTQYF; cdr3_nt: TGTGCCAGCAGTGAAGCGCTTCTGGGGGGGCAGCCAGATACGCAGTATTTT
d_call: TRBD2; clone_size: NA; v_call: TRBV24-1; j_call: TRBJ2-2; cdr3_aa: CATRRETGELFF; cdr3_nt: TGTGCCACCAGGCGGGAGACCGGGGAGCTGTTTTTT
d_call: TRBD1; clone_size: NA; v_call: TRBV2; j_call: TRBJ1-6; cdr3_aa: CATTPGQGVGSPLHF; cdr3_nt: TGTGCCACAACCCCAGGACAGGGGGTGGGATCACCCCTCCACTTT
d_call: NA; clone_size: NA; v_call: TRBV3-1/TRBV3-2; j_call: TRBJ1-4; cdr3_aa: CASSPRQVVNEKLFF; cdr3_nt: TGTGCCAGCAGCCCTCGACAGGTGGTTAATGAAAAACTGTTTTTT
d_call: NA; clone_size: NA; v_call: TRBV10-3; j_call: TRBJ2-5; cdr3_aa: CAISPHAQETQYF; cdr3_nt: TGTGCCATCAGCCCACATGCCCAAGAGACCCAGTACTTC
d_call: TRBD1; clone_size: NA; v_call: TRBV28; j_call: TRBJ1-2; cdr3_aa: CASSDRVYGYTF; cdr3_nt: TGTGCCAGCAGTGACAGGGTCTATGGCTACACCTTC
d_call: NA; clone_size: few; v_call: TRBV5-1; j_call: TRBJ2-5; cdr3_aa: CASSGAGHTNQETQYF; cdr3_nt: TGCGCCAGCAGCGGGGCCGGTCACACGAACCAAGAGACCCAGTACTTC
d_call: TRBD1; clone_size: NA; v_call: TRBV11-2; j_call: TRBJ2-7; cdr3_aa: CASSRRVTGDEQYF; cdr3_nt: TGTGCCAGCAGCCGGAGGGTGACAGGGGATGAGCAGTACTTC
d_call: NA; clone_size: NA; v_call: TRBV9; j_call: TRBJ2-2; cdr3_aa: CASRPAGGTGELFF; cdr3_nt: TGTGCCAGCAGGCCGGCAGGGGGGACCGGGGAGCTGTTTTTT
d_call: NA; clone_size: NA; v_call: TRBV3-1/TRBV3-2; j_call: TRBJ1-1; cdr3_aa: CASSQSYRAVHTEAFF; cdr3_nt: TGTGCCAGCAGCCAGTCCTACAGGGCCGTGCACACTGAAGCTTTCTTT
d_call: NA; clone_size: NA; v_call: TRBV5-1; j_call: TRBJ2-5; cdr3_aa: CASSLEVGGGYQETQYF; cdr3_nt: TGCGCCAGCAGCTTGGAGGTCGGGGGTGGGTACCAAGAGACCCAGTACTTC
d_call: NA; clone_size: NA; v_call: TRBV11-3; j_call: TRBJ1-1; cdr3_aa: CASSLGGYENTEAFF; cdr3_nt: TGTGCCAGCAGCTTAGGAGGATATGAGAACACTGAAGCTTTCTTT
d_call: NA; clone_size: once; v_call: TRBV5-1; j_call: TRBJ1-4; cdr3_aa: CASSLEGATNEKLFF; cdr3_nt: TGCGCCAGCAGCTTGGAAGGGGCAACTAATGAAAAACTGTTTTTT